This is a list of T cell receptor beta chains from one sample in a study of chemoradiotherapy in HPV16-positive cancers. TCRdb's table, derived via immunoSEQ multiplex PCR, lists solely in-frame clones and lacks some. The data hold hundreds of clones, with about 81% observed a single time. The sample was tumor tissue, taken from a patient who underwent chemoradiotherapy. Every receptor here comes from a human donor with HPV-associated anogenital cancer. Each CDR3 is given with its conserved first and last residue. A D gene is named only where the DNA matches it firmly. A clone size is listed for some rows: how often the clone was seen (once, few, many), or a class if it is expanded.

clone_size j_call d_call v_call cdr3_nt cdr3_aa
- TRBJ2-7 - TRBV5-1 TGCGCCAGCAGCTTGGGGCCTATGAGCTACGAGCAGTACTTC CASSLGPMSYEQYF
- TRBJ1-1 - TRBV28 TGTGCCAGCAGTTTGGTGGGGTCGAACACTGAAGCTTTCTTT CASSLVGSNTEAFF
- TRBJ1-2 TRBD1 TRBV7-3 TGTGCCAGCAGCCCGACAGGGTTGGACTATGGCTACACCTTC CASSPTGLDYGYTF
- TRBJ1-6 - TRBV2 TGTGCCAGCAGTGAGAGGCAGGAGAATTCACCCCTCCACTTT CASSERQENSPLHF
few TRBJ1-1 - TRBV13 TGTGCCAGCAGCGGAGGTGTGGGGTACACTGAAGCTTTCTTT CASSGGVGYTEAFF
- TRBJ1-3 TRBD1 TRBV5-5 TGTGCCAGCAGCTTGGCGGACAGGGGGCTAAACACCATATATTTT CASSLADRGLNTIYF
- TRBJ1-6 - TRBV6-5 TGTGCCAGCAGACGGGACACCCCTAATTCACCCCTCCACTTT CASRRDTPNSPLHF
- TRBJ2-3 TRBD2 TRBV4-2 TGTGCCAGCAGCCAAGGAGTAGCGGGGGACAGCACAGATACGCAGTATTTT CASSQGVAGDSTDTQYF
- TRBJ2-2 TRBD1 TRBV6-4 TGTGCCAGCAGTTCCGGTGACAGGGACGCCGGGGAGCTGTTTTTT CASSSGDRDAGELFF
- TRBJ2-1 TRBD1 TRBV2 TGTGCCAGCATACGATGGACAGGGGACTCCTACAATGAGCAGTTCTTC CASIRWTGDSYNEQFF
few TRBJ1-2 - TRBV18 TGTGCCAGCTCACCGGACAGCACTAACTATGGCTACACCTTC CASSPDSTNYGYTF
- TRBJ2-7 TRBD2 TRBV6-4 TGTGCCAGCAGTGTCGTAGCGGGAGCCTCCTACGAGCAGTACTTC CASSVVAGASYEQYF
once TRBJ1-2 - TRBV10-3 TGTGCCATCAGTGAGTCGCAGAGGGACGGCTACACCTTC CAISESQRDGYTF
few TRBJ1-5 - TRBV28 TGTGCCAGCAGTTTTACACAATATAGCAATCAGCCCCAGCATTTT CASSFTQYSNQPQHF
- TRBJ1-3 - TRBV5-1 TGCGCCAGCAAGGAGGGTTTGAGCTCTGGAAACACCATATATTTT CASKEGLSSGNTIYF
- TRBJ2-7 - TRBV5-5 TGTGCCAGCAGCCCGGGACTTCAAGGGTACGAGCAGTACTTC CASSPGLQGYEQYF
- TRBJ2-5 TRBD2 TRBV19 TGTGCCAGTAGTATAGATGCGGCCGCTAGCGGACAAGAGACCCAGTACTTC CASSIDAAASGQETQYF